This T cell receptor (beta chain) was captured in a study of T cell repertoires in ileal Crohn's disease. CDR3 length equals 12 residues. V lost 8 bases, J lost 8 bases, and 12 bases lay in between. The germline V gene encodes CDR1 SEHNR and CDR2 FQNEAQ (reference sequence). Around 0.45 micrograms of biopsy DNA per sample underwent TCRB immunosequencing. Only in-frame clones appear in the TCRdb table, and some are missing; sequencing was by immunoSEQ multiplex PCR. The sample carries 1,700 or so clones, 79% recorded once. The sequence was collected from an adult with Crohn's disease. The chain employs TRBV7-9 and TRBJ1-4, with a tentative D call TRBD1 (5 bases). Sequencing was carried out using ileal tissue. Here the CDR3 DNA reads TGTGCCAGCCGATGGAGGGGAGAAAAACTGTTTTTT. Its protein product is CASRWRGEKLFF.